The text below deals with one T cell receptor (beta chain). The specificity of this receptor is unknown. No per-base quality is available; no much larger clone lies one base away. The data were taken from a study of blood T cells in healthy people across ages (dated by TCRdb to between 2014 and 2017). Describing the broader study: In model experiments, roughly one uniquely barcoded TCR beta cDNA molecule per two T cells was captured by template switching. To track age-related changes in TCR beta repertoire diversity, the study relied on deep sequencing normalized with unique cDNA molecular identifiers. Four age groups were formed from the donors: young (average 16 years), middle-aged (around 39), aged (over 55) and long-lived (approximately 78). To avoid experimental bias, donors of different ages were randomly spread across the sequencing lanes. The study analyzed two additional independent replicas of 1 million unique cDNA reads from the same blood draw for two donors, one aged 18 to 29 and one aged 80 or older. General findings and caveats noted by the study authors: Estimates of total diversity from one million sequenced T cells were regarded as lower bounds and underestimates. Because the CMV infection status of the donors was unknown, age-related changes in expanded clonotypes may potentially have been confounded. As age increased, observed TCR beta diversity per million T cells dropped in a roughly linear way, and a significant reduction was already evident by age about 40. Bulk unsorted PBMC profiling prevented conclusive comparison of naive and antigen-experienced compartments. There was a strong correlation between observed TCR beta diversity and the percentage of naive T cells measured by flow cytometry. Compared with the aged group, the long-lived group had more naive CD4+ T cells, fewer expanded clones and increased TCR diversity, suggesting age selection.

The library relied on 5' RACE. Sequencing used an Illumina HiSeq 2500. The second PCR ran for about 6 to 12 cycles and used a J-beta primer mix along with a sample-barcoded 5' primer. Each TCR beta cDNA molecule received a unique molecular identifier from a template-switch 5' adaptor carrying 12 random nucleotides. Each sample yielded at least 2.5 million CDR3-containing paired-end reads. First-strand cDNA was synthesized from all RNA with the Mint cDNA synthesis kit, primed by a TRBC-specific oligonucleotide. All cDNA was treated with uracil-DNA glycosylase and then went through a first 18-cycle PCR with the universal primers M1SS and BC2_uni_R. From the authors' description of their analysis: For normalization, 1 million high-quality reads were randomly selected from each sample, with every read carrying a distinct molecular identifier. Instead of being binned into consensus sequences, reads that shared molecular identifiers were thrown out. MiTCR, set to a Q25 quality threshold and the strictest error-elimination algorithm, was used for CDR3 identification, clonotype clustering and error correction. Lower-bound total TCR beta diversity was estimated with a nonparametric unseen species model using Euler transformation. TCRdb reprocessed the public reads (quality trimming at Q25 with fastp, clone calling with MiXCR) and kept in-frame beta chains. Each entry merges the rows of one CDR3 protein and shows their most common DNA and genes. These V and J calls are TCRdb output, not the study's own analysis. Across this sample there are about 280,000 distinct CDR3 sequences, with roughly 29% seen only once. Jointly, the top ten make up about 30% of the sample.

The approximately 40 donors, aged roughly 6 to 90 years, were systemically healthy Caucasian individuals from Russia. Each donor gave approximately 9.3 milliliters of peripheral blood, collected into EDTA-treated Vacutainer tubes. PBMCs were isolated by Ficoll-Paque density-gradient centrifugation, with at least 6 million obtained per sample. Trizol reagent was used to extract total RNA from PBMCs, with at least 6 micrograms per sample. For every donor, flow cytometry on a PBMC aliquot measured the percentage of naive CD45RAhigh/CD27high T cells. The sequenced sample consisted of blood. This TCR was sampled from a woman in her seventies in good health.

This receptor carries the CDR3 CASKGAGGSYNEQFF. The sequenced DNA is TGTGCCAGCAAAGGGGCAGGGGGCTCCTACAATGAGCAGTTCTTC. In this chain, TRBV2 is recombined with TRBJ2-1; 7 bases in the middle match TRBD1. From a lookup of the germline V gene, CDR1 and CDR2 are SNHLY and FYNNEI. The CDR3 spans 15 residues, from the cysteine through the phenylalanine. Solely the CDR3 DNA is kept, with 45 bases framed from the first base. V ends up 7 bases short and J 0 bases short, with an unmatched junction base count of 6.